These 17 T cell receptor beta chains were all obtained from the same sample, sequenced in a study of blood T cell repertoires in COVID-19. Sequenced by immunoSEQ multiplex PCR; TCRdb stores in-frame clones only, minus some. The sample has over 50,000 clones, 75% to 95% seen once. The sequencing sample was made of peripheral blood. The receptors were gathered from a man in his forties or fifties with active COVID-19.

CDR3 nucleotide sequence: TGTGCCAGCAGTTACTCGACAATGGTGTCCTACGAGCAGTACTTC. Its protein product is CASSYSTMVSYEQYF. The chain carries TRBV6-6 and TRBJ2-7; D call uncertain. The CDR3 is 15 residues long. The germline V and J ends were trimmed by 0 bases and 1 base, with 10 bases remaining between them. Per germline, CDR1 MNHNY and CDR2 SVGAGI (reference sequence).

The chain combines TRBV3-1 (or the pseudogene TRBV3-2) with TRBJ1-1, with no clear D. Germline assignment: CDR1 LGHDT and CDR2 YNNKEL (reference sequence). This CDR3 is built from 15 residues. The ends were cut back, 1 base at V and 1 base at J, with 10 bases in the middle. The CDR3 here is CASSQVNRKNTEAFF. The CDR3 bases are TGTGCCAGCAGCCAAGTGAACAGAAAGAACACTGAAGCTTTCTTT.

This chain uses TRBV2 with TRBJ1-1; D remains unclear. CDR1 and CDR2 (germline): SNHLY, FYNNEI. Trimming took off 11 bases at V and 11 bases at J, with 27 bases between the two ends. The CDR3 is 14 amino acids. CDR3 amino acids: CALVRPDALSEAFF. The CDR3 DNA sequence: TGTGCCCTAGTCCGTCCTGATGCCCTGAGTGAGGCTTTCTTT.

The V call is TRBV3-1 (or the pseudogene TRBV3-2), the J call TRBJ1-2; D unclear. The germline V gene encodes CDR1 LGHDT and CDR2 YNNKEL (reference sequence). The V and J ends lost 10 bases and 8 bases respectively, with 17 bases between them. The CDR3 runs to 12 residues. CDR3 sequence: CATKAVAGGYTF. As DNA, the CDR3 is TGTGCCACAAAAGCTGTGGCGGGCGGCTACACCTTC.

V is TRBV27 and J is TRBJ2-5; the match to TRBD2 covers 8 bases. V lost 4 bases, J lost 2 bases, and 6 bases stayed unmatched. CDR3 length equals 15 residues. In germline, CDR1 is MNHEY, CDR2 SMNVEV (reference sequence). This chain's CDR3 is CASSSSGTRQETQYF. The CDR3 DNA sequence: TGTGCCAGCAGTTCATCCGGGACTAGACAAGAGACCCAGTACTTC.

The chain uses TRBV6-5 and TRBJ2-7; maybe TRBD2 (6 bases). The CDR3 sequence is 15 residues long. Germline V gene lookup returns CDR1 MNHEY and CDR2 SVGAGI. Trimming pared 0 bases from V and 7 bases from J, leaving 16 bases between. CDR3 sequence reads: CASSYSGTPNREQYF. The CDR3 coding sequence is TGTGCCAGCAGTTACTCCGGGACTCCGAATAGGGAGCAGTACTTC.

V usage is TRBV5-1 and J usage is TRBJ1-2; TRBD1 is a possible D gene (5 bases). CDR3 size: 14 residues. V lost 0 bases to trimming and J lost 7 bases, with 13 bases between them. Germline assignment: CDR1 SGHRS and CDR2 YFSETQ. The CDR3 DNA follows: TGCGCCAGCAGCTTGGAAAGTGGGGCCCGTGGCTACACCTTC. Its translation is CASSLESGARGYTF.

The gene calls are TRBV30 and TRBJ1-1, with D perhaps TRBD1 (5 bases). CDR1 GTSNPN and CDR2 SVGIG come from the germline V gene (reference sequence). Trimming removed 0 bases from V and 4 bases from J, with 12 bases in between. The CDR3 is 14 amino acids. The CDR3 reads CAWSVRQRGTEAFF. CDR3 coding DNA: TGTGCCTGGAGTGTACGACAGAGAGGCACTGAAGCTTTCTTT.

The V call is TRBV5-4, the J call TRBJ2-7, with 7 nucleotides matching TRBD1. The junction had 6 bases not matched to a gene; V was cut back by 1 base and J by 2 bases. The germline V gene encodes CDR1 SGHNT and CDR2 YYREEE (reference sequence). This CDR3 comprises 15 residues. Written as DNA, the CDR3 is TGTGCCAGCAGCTTGTTGGGGACAGCAACCTACGAGCAGTACTTC. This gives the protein CASSLLGTATYEQYF.

CDR3 nucleotide sequence: TGCGCCAGCAGCTCTGGCAACGGGGAAGGCTACACCTTC. This encodes CASSSGNGEGYTF. The V call is TRBV5-1, the J call TRBJ1-2; D not certain. Germline values: CDR1 SGHRS, CDR2 YFSETQ. V was trimmed by 3 bases and J by 8 bases, leaving 14 bases between them. This CDR3 is built from 13 residues.

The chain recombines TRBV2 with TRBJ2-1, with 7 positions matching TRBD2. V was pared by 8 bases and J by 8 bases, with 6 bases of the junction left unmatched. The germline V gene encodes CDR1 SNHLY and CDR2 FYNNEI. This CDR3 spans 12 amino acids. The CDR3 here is CASGRALDEQFF. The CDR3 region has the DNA TGTGCCAGCGGGAGGGCCCTCGATGAGCAGTTCTTC.

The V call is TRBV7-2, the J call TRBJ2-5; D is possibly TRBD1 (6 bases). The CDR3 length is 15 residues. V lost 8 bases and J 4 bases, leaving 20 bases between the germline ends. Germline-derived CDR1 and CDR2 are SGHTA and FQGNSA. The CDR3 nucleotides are TGTGCCAGCTATCAAGACAGGCTAGGGGGAGAGACCCAGTACTTC. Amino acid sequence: CASYQDRLGGETQYF. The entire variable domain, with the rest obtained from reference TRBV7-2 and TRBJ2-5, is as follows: GAGVSQSPSNKVTEKGKDVELRCDPISGHTALYWYRQSLGQGLEFLIYFQGNSAPDKSGLPSDRFSAERTGGSVSTLTIQRTQQEDSAVYLCASYQDRLGGETQYFGPGTRLLVL.

This CDR3 reads CAISESLRLAATGELFF. In DNA, the CDR3 is TGTGCCATCAGTGAGTCGTTAAGACTAGCAGCCACCGGGGAGCTGTTTTTT. The V gene is TRBV10-3, the J gene TRBJ2-2; 7 bases map to TRBD2. Per the germline V gene, CDR1 is ENHRY and CDR2 is SYGVKD. This CDR3 has 17 amino acids. Trimming at V came to 0 bases and at J to 4 bases, leaving 8 bases not matched to a gene.

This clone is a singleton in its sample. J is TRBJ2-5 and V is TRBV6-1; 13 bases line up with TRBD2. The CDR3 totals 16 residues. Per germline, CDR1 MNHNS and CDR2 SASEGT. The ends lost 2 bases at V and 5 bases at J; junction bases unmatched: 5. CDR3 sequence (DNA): TGTGCCAGCAGTGAAACTAGCGGGGGGGCAGAGGAGACCCAGTACTTC. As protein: CASSETSGGAEETQYF.

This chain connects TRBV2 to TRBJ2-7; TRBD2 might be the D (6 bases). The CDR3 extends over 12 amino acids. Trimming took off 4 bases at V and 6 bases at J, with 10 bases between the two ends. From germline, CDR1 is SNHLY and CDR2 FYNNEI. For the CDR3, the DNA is TGTGCCAGCAGTGTAATGCGGGGCGAGCAGTACTTC. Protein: CASSVMRGEQYF.

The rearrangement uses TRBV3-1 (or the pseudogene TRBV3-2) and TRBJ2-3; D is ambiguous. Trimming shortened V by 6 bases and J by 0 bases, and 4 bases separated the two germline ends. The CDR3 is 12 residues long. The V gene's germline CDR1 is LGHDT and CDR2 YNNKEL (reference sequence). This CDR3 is CASSLSTDTQYF. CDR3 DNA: TGTGCCAGCAGTCTTAGCACAGATACGCAGTATTTT.

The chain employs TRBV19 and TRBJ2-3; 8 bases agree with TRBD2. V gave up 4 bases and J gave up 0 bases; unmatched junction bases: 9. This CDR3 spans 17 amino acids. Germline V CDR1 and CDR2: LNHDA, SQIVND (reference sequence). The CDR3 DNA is TGTGCCAGTAGTAAACTCCCTAGCGGGCTAAGCACAGATACGCAGTATTTT. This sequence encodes CASSKLPSGLSTDTQYF. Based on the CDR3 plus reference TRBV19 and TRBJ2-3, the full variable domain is DGGITQSPKYLFRKEGQNVTLSCEQNLNHDAMYWYRQDPGQGLRLIYYSQIVNDFQKGDIAEGYSVSREKKESFPLTVTSAQKNPTAFYLCASSKLPSGLSTDTQYFGPGTRLTVL.